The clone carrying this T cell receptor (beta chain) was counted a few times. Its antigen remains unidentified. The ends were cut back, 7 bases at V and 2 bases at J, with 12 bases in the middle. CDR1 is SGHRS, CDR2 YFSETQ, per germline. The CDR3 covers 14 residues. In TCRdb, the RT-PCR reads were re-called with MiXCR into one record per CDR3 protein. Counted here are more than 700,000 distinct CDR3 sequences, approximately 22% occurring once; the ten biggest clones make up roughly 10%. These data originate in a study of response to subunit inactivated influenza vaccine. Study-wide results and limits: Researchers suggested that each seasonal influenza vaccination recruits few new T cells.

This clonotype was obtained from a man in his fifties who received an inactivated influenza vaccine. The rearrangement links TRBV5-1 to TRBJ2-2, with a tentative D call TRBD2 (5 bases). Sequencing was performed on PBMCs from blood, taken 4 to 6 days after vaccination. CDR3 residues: CASGWTVNTGELFF. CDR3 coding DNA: TGCGCCAGCGGCTGGACTGTAAACACCGGGGAGCTGTTTTTT. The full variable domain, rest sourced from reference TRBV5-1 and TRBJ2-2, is KAGVTQTPRYLIKTRGQQVTLSCSPISGHRSVSWYQQTPGQGLQFLFEYFSETQRNKGNFPGRFSGRQFSNSRSEMNVSTLELGDSALYLCASGWTVNTGELFFGEGSRLTVL.